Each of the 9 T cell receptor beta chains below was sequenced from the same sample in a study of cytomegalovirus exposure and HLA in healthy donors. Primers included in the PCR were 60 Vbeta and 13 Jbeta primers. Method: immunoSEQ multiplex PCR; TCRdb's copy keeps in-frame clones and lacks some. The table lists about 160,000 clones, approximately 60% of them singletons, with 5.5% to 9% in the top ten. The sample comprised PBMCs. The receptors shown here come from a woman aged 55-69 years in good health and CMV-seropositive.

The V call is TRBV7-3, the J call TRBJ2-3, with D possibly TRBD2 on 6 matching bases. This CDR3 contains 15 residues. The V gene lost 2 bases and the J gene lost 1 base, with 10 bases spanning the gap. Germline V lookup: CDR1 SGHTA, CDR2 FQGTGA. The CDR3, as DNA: TGTGCCAGCAGCTTAGGGGGGTCGGGCACAGATACGCAGTATTTT. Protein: CASSLGGSGTDTQYF.

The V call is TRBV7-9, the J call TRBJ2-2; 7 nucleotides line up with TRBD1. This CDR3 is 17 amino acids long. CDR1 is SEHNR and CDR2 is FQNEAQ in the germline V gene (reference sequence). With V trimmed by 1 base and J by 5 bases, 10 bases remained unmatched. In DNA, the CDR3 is TGTGCCAGCAGCTTAGTTTTCGGGACAGAAACAACCGGGGAGCTGTTTTTT. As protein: CASSLVFGTETTGELFF.

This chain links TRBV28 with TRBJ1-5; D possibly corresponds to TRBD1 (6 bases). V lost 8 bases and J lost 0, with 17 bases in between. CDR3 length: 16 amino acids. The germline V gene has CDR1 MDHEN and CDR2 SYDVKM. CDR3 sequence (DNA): TGTGCCAGCGTGGGGGCCGGGGCATATAGCAATCAGCCCCAGCATTTT. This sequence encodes CASVGAGAYSNQPQHF.

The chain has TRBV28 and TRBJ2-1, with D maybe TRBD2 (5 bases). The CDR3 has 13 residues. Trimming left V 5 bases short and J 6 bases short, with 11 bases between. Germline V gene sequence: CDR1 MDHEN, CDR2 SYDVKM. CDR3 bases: TGTGCCAGCAGTATACTAGTGAGCAATGAGCAGTTCTTC. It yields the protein CASSILVSNEQFF.

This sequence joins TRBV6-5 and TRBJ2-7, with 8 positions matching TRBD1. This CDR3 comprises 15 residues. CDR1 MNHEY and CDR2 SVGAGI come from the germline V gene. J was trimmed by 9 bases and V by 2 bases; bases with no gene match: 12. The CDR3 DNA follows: TGTGCCAGCAGTTACCTGGGGACAGGAAACCTAGGGCAGTACTTC. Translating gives CASSYLGTGNLGQYF.

The CDR3 DNA follows: TGCGCCAGCAGCTTGGAGGGGACTAGTTTTTACAATGAGCAGTTCTTC. It encodes CASSLEGTSFYNEQFF. This rearrangement joins TRBV5-1 to TRBJ2-1; 8 positions match TRBD2. The CDR3 spans 16 residues. Unmatched junction bases numbered 6, after V lost 0 bases and J lost 4 bases. CDR1 is SGHRS, CDR2 YFSETQ, per germline.

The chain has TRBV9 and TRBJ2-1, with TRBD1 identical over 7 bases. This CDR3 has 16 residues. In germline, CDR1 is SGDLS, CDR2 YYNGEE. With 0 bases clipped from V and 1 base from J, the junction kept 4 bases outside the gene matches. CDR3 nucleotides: TGTGCCAGCAGCGTAGAGGGGGCAGGTTCCTACAATGAGCAGTTCTTC. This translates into CASSVEGAGSYNEQFF. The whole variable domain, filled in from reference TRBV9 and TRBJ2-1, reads DSGVTQTPKHLITATGQRVTLRCSPRSGDLSVYWYQQSLDQGLQFLIQYYNGEERAKGNILERFSAQQFPDLHSELNLSSLELGDSALYFCASSVEGAGSYNEQFFGPGTRLTVL.

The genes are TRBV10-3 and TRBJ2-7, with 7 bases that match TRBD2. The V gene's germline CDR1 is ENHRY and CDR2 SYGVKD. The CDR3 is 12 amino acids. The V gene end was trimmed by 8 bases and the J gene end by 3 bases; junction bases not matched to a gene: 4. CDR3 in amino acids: CAIGGRGYEQYF. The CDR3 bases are TGTGCCATCGGGGGGAGGGGCTACGAGCAGTACTTC.

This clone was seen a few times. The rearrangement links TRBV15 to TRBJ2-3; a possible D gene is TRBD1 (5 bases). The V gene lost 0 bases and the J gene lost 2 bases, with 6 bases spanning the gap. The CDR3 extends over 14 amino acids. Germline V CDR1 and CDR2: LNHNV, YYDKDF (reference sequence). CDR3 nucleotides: TGTGCCACCAGCAGAGACAGGGACACAGATACGCAGTATTTT. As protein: CATSRDRDTDTQYF.